One sample yielded the 3 T cell receptor beta chains listed below, sequenced in a study of Graves' ophthalmopathy and Graves' hyperthyroidism. For repertoire sequencing, the TCR beta CDR3 regions were amplified from RNA transcripts. The first round was an RT-PCR with HTBI primers, and the second round was a multiplex PCR. TCRdb reprocessed the multiplex PCR reads with MiXCR, giving one entry per CDR3 protein. The sample includes about 380,000 distinct CDR3 sequences, approximately 15% of them seen just once. Specimen: peripheral blood. The receptor set was obtained from a woman aged 18-29 years with stable Graves' hyperthyroidism.

This clonotype was recorded at least ten times. The CDR3 region has the DNA TGTGCCAGCATGACCGGGAGGTCCGCCTACGAGCAGTACTTC. This encodes CASMTGRSAYEQYF. This chain uses TRBV2 with TRBJ2-7; TRBD2 matches at 7 bases. Germline trimming cut 7 bases from V and 2 bases from J; bases unmatched to any gene: 8. CDR3 length: 14 residues. The germline V gene encodes CDR1 SNHLY and CDR2 FYNNEI. Looking up the rest from reference TRBV2 and TRBJ2-7 gives the full variable domain: EPEVTQTPSHQVTQMGQEVILRCVPISNHLYFYWYRQILGQKVEFLVSFYNNEISEKSEIFDDQFSVERPDGSNFTLKIRSTKLEDSAMYFCASMTGRSAYEQYFGPGTRLTVT.

This chain links TRBV12-3 or TRBV12-4 with TRBJ2-5; 12 nucleotides align to TRBD2. The CDR3 is 15 amino acids. J gave up 5 bases and V 6 bases, and 7 bases lay outside the gene matches. CDR3 sequence: CASRKLAGGRETQYF. DNA of the CDR3: TGTGCCAGCAGAAAACTAGCGGGGGGACGGGAGACCCAGTACTTC.

V is TRBV19 and J is TRBJ1-6; D possibly corresponds to TRBD1 (6 bases). The CDR3 is 15 residues long. Trimming pared 6 bases from V and 5 bases from J, leaving 14 bases between. Germline CDR1 and CDR2: LNHDA and SQIVND (reference sequence). The CDR3 DNA is TGTGCCAGTAGGATACAGGGTGCTAATAATTCACCCCTCCACTTT. This gives the protein CASRIQGANNSPLHF.